One sample yielded the 7 T cell receptor beta chains listed below, sequenced in a study of shared clonotypes between healthy human individuals. Repertoires were generated with immunoSEQ multiplex PCR, while TCRdb's copy carries only in-frame clones and drops some. In the table there are fewer than 650,000 clones, roughly four fifths of which are singletons. The sequenced sample consisted of PBMCs. Source of these receptors: a middle-aged woman in good health. Some clones in this sample may be carry-over from other donors' samples.

This chain links TRBV18 with TRBJ1-5, with no clear D. V was clipped by 2 bases and J by 7 bases, with 9 bases between them. CDR1 is KGHSH and CDR2 is LQKENI in the germline V gene. This CDR3 region has 13 residues. The CDR3 region is CASSPGPKQPQHF. The CDR3 nucleotides are TGTGCCAGCTCACCAGGGCCTAAACAGCCCCAGCATTTT.

With regard to this clone: A read error likely explains this, since a far larger clone differs by one base. The rearrangement uses TRBV27 and TRBJ2-7; TRBD1 matches at 8 bases. Germline-derived CDR1 and CDR2 are MNHEY and SMNVEV (reference sequence). This CDR3 region has 15 residues. The CDR3 loop is CANSTRQGPEDEQYF. CDR3 nucleotides: TGTGCCAACAGTACCCGACAGGGGCCAGAAGACGAGCAGTACTTC.

V is TRBV6-6 and J is TRBJ1-1; the match to TRBD1 covers 7 bases. V lost 7 bases, J lost 0 bases, and 5 bases stayed unmatched. The CDR3 sequence is 14 residues long. CDR1 and CDR2 from the germline V gene are MNHNY and SVGAGI (reference sequence). In nucleotides, the CDR3 is TGTGCCAGCACCCGGGACAGCATGAACACTGAAGCTTTCTTT. Its translation is CASTRDSMNTEAFF.

The chain combines TRBV28 with TRBJ2-5; possible D gene TRBD2, 5 bases. The CDR3 runs 11 residues. The germline V gene encodes CDR1 MDHEN and CDR2 SYDVKM. V gave up 5 bases and J gave up 7 bases, with 8 bases separating them. This CDR3 reads CASSPGRTQYF. CDR3 sequence (DNA): TGTGCCAGCAGTCCGGGAAGGACCCAGTACTTC.

The chain has TRBV25-1 and TRBJ1-1, with 7 bases aligning to TRBD1. Germline-derived CDR1 and CDR2 are MGHDK and SYGVNS. The CDR3 extends over 15 amino acids. V was pared by 4 bases and J by 0 bases, with 5 bases of the junction left unmatched. CDR3 sequence (DNA): TGTGCCAGCAGTGTAGAGGGGGCGGTGAACACTGAAGCTTTCTTT. Its translation is CASSVEGAVNTEAFF.

J is TRBJ2-3 and V is TRBV5-1; 8 positions agree with TRBD1. The CDR3 consists of 14 residues. The germline CDR1 and CDR2 sequences are SGHRS and YFSETQ. Trimming at V came to 7 bases and at J to 1 base, leaving 5 bases not matched to a gene. The CDR3 here is CASDSGGGTDTQYF. CDR3 in DNA: TGCGCCAGCGACTCAGGGGGCGGCACAGATACGCAGTATTTT.

This rearrangement joins TRBV7-2 to TRBJ2-1; 9 nucleotides match TRBD2. V shed 5 bases and J 10 bases; nucleotides not matched to a gene: 6. This CDR3 is built from 13 residues. The germline V gene has CDR1 SGHTA and CDR2 FQGNSA. CDR3 nucleotides: TGTGCCAGCAGCAAGGGGACTAGCTACGAGCAGTTCTTC. Encoded protein: CASSKGTSYEQFF.